These 17 T cell receptor beta chains were all obtained from the same sample, sequenced in a study of blood T cell repertoires in COVID-19 (dated by TCRdb to the early 2020s). Library preparation was by the immunoSEQ multiplex PCR assay. As stored in TCRdb, this immuneACCESS dataset retains in-frame rearrangements with V and J assigned. A fraction of the clones does not appear; measured against another copy, unresolved V genes explain less than half of the discrepancy, and the remainder lacks a known reason. The sample profile shows tens of thousands of clones; over 80% of them were found once. 15% to 20% of the sample belongs to the ten largest clones. Sequenced: peripheral blood. The source of these receptors is a woman older than 75 with active or convalescent COVID-19.

This rearrangement joins TRBV2 to TRBJ2-1, with 10 bases identical to TRBD2. V shed 6 bases and J 4 bases; nucleotides not matched to a gene: 3. Germline CDR1 and CDR2: SNHLY and FYNNEI. The CDR3 runs to 14 residues. In nucleotides, the CDR3 is TGTGCCAGCAGAGCGGGGGGGCTATACAATGAGCAGTTCTTC. Its protein is CASRAGGLYNEQFF.

The rearrangement joins TRBV4-1 to TRBJ2-7, with TRBD1 matching over 8 bases. Germline V gives CDR1 MGHRA, CDR2 YSYEKL. CDR3 length: 13 residues. The J segment lost 12 bases and the V segment lost 0 bases, leaving 7 bases of the junction unmatched. The CDR3 DNA reads as TGCGCCAGCAGCCAAGATCCCACAGGGGGTAGGTACTTC. Translation: CASSQDPTGGRYF.

This chain connects TRBV7-2 to TRBJ1-1; a possible D gene is TRBD1 (6 bases). Germline CDR1 SGHTA, CDR2 FQGNSA. Between the trimmed V and J ends, which lost 6 bases and 3 bases, there was a span of 14 bases. The CDR3 length is 14 residues. The DNA of the CDR3 is TGTGCCAGCAGAACAGGGAGTGGAGACACTGAAGCTTTCTTT. This codes for CASRTGSGDTEAFF.

The V and J genes are TRBV7-9 and TRBJ2-2, with D uncertain. V was pared by 6 bases and J by 4 bases, with 12 bases between. Germline assignment: CDR1 SEHNR and CDR2 FQNEAQ (reference sequence). CDR3 length: 14 residues. The CDR3 bases are TGTGCCAGCAGTCAAAACAGTCTCACCGGGGAGCTGTTTTTT. It encodes CASSQNSLTGELFF.

This chain links TRBV30 with TRBJ2-7; TRBD1 is a possible D gene (6 bases). V lost 0 bases and J 5 bases, leaving 11 bases between the germline ends. CDR3 length: 13 residues. Per germline, CDR1 GTSNPN and CDR2 SVGIG (reference sequence). The CDR3 DNA follows: TGTGCCTGGAGTGTACACAGGGCCCACGAGCAGTACTTC. Its protein product is CAWSVHRAHEQYF. The whole variable domain, remainder taken from reference TRBV30 and TRBJ2-7, is SQTIHQWPATLVQPVGSPLSLECTVEGTSNPNLYWYRQAAGRGLQLLFYSVGIGQISSEVPQNLSASRPQDRQFILSSKKLLLSDSGFYLCAWSVHRAHEQYFGPGTRLTVT.

The chain couples TRBV27 to TRBJ1-4; a possible D gene is TRBD1 (5 bases). Germline V lookup: CDR1 MNHEY, CDR2 SMNVEV (reference sequence). The CDR3 totals 14 residues. V was clipped by 6 bases and J by 0 bases, with 8 bases between them. The CDR3 loop reads CASRQATTNEKLFF. The CDR3 DNA sequence: TGTGCCAGCAGACAGGCGACAACTAATGAAAAACTGTTTTTT. Based on the CDR3 plus reference TRBV27 and TRBJ1-4, the full variable domain is EAQVTQNPRYLITVTGKKLTVTCSQNMNHEYMSWYRQDPGLGLRQIYYSMNVEVTDKGDVPEGYKVSRKEKRNFPLILESPSPNQTSLYFCASRQATTNEKLFFGSGTQLSVL.

V usage is TRBV18 and J usage is TRBJ2-1, with 7 bases matching TRBD1. The CDR3 totals 15 residues. Per the germline V gene, CDR1 is KGHSH and CDR2 is LQKENI. Germline trimming cut 4 bases from V and 1 base from J; bases unmatched to any gene: 4. CDR3 nucleotides: TGTGCCAGCTCACTAGGGACAGTTTCCTACAATGAGCAGTTCTTC. This translates into CASSLGTVSYNEQFF.

V is TRBV11-2 and J is TRBJ1-6, with TRBD1 identical over 9 bases. Germline CDR1 is SGHAT and CDR2 is FQNNGV. V shed 1 base and J 9 bases; nucleotides not matched to a gene: 4. The CDR3 sequence is 15 residues long. The CDR3 coding sequence is TGTGCCAGCAGCTTAGCTTGGACAGGGGCTTCACCCCTCCACTTT. Encoded protein: CASSLAWTGASPLHF.

V usage is TRBV4-3 and J usage is TRBJ2-2; 7 bases line up with TRBD1. CDR3 length: 15 residues. V was pared by 5 bases and J by 2 bases, with 5 bases of the junction left unmatched. Germline CDR1 and CDR2: LGHNA and YSLEER. The CDR3 region has the DNA TGCGCCAGCAGCAGACAGGGCGCTAACACCGGGGAGCTGTTTTTT. This gives the protein CASSRQGANTGELFF.

This chain links TRBV27 with TRBJ1-6; unclear D gene. V lost 4 bases and J lost 6, with 16 bases in between. CDR1 MNHEY and CDR2 SMNVEV come from the germline V gene (reference sequence). The CDR3 consists of 16 residues. The CDR3 sequence is CASSSSLGGLNSPLHF. CDR3 DNA: TGTGCCAGCAGTTCTTCCTTAGGAGGACTTAATTCACCCCTCCACTTT.

This chain connects TRBV19 to TRBJ1-5; no clear D gene. This CDR3 region has 14 residues. V gave up 3 bases and J gave up 5 bases, with 11 bases separating them. The germline gives CDR1 LNHDA, CDR2 SQIVND (reference sequence). The CDR3 nucleotides are TGTGCCAGTAGTATCCAGTCCCAGTATCAGCCCCAGCATTTT. It is translated as CASSIQSQYQPQHF.

The V and J genes are TRBV5-4 and TRBJ1-1; 12 nucleotides align to TRBD1. Germline V gene lookup returns CDR1 SGHNT and CDR2 YYREEE (reference sequence). V shed 5 bases and J 10 bases; nucleotides not matched to a gene: 6. This CDR3 is built from 13 residues. CDR3 nucleotides: TGTGCCAGCAGAACCGGGACAGGGGGCTTAGCTTTCTTT. This sequence encodes CASRTGTGGLAFF.

The rearrangement joins TRBV5-1 to TRBJ2-1, with TRBD1 identical over 9 bases. The CDR3 runs to 15 residues. Germline V gene lookup returns CDR1 SGHRS and CDR2 YFSETQ. The junction had 10 bases not matched to a gene; V was cut back by 7 bases and J by 5 bases. CDR3 bases: TGCGCCAGCTTCCAGACAGGGGGGAGCCACAATGAGCAGTTCTTC. Its translation: CASFQTGGSHNEQFF.

V usage is TRBV18 and J usage is TRBJ2-7; tentatively, D is TRBD2 (6 bases). The ends were cut back, 5 bases at V and 12 bases at J, with 20 bases in the middle. The germline V gene has CDR1 KGHSH and CDR2 LQKENI. The CDR3 spans 13 residues. CDR3 in DNA: TGTGCCAGCTCAGAGGCTAGGTTTAGCGGTCCGTACTTC. As protein: CASSEARFSGPYF.

The J gene is TRBJ2-2, the V gene TRBV3-1 (or the pseudogene TRBV3-2); 11 bases map to TRBD2. V shed 7 bases and J 8 bases; nucleotides not matched to a gene: 9. The CDR3 totals 15 residues. In germline, CDR1 is LGHDT, CDR2 YNNKEL (reference sequence). As DNA, the CDR3 is TGTGCCAGCAACGCCGGGACTAGCGGCTCGGGGGAGCTGTTTTTT. Protein sequence: CASNAGTSGSGELFF.

This chain connects TRBV27 to TRBJ2-5; TRBD2 agrees at 9 bases. The ends lost 6 bases at V and 6 bases at J; junction bases unmatched: 11. The germline CDR1 and CDR2 sequences are MNHEY and SMNVEV (reference sequence). The length of the CDR3 is 15 residues. In DNA form, the CDR3 reads TGTGCCAGCAGCCCCAGGAGCGGGGGGTACCAGACCCAGTACTTC. This encodes CASSPRSGGYQTQYF.

This rearrangement joins TRBV2 to TRBJ1-4, with D perhaps TRBD1 (5 bases). The germline V gene encodes CDR1 SNHLY and CDR2 FYNNEI. V was shortened by 8 bases and J by 3 bases, with 10 bases between the two germline ends. This CDR3 has 13 residues. CDR3 sequence: CASGGTANEKLFF. The CDR3 nucleotides read TGTGCCAGCGGAGGGACGGCTAATGAAAAACTGTTTTTT.